One sample yielded the 27 T cell receptor beta chains listed below, sequenced in a study of control samples from healthy donors and cancer patients. The table came from immunoSEQ multiplex PCR; TCRdb's copy has only in-frame clones and leaves some out. The sample lists about 92,000 clones; approximately 82% were seen once. Sequenced material: blood. The receptors were sampled from a woman in her fifties or sixties in good health.

The J gene is TRBJ2-1, the V gene TRBV5-5; 8 bases are shared with TRBD1. This CDR3 is built from 16 residues. The trim removed 2 bases at V and 4 bases at J, leaving 8 bases unmatched. CDR1 and CDR2 from the germline V gene are SGHKS and YYEKEE (reference sequence). The CDR3 sequence is CASSFLPGQDYNEQFF. Written as DNA, the CDR3 is TGTGCCAGCAGCTTCCTCCCGGGACAGGATTACAATGAGCAGTTCTTC.

The chain employs TRBV15 and TRBJ2-3; the match to TRBD2 covers 8 bases. Trimming at V came to 0 bases and at J to 3 bases, leaving 2 bases not matched to a gene. In germline, CDR1 is LNHNV, CDR2 YYDKDF (reference sequence). This CDR3 has 15 residues. CDR3 protein: CATSRDGGRTDTQYF. CDR3 coding DNA: TGTGCCACCAGCAGAGACGGCGGGAGGACAGATACGCAGTATTTT.

The V and J genes are TRBV27 and TRBJ1-1, with D possibly matching TRBD1 (5 bases). V lost 5 bases and J lost 2, with 15 bases in between. Looked up from germline, CDR1 is MNHEY and CDR2 is SMNVEV (reference sequence). The CDR3 has 15 residues. CDR3 residues: CASSLTDRFNTEAFF. The CDR3 DNA sequence: TGTGCCAGCAGTCTGACCGACAGATTCAACACTGAAGCTTTCTTT.

J is TRBJ1-3 and V is TRBV12-5; no clear D. V lost 3 bases and J 0 bases, leaving 6 bases between the germline ends. The length of the CDR3 is 14 residues. Germline V gene lookup returns CDR1 LGHNT and CDR2 FRNRAP. The CDR3 sequence: CASGLDFSGNTIYF. In DNA, the CDR3 is TGTGCTAGTGGTTTAGACTTCTCTGGAAACACCATATATTTT.

This rearrangement joins TRBV12-3 or TRBV12-4 to TRBJ2-3; D is ambiguous. The germline V and J ends were trimmed by 2 bases and 3 bases, with 0 bases remaining between them. CDR3 length: 11 residues. As DNA, the CDR3 is TGTGCCAGCAGTTTAACAGATACGCAGTATTTT. Its translation: CASSLTDTQYF.

V is TRBV5-4 and J is TRBJ1-1; tentatively, D is TRBD1 (6 bases). The CDR3 runs to 12 residues. Looked up from germline, CDR1 is SGHNT and CDR2 is YYREEE (reference sequence). Trimming removed 3 bases from V and 7 bases from J, with 10 bases in between. CDR3 residues: CASSSDRIEAFF. In nucleotides, the CDR3 is TGTGCCAGCAGCTCGGACAGAATTGAAGCTTTCTTT.

CDR3 sequence reads: CASSPGSYSYGYTF. The CDR3 nucleotides read TGCGCCAGCAGCCCTGGCAGCTACAGCTATGGCTACACCTTC. The V gene is TRBV4-1, the J gene TRBJ1-2; no reliable D call. The germline V gene has CDR1 MGHRA and CDR2 YSYEKL. This CDR3 comprises 14 residues. Trimming stripped 4 bases from V and 4 bases from J, with 13 bases between.

The chain employs TRBV5-1 and TRBJ2-2; no definite D call. The germline CDR1 and CDR2 sequences are SGHRS and YFSETQ. There are 15 residues in the CDR3. V shed 3 bases and J shed 6 bases, with 15 bases lying between them. The CDR3 DNA sequence: TGCGCCAGCAGCTCCGCCGGCCGCACTTCCGGGGAGCTGTTTTTT. This encodes CASSSAGRTSGELFF.

This chain connects TRBV28 to TRBJ1-2; D is unclear. Trimming took off 2 bases at V and 4 bases at J, with 5 bases between the two ends. From germline, CDR1 is MDHEN and CDR2 SYDVKM. The CDR3 has 12 amino acids. The chain's CDR3 is CASSLTGYGYTF. The CDR3 DNA reads as TGTGCCAGCAGTTTAACGGGCTATGGCTACACCTTC.

This chain links TRBV5-1 with TRBJ2-7, with a possible D match to TRBD1 (6 bases). V was clipped by 4 bases and J by 2 bases, with 10 bases between them. The CDR3 loop spans 13 amino acids. The V gene's germline CDR1 is SGHRS and CDR2 YFSETQ. CDR3 in DNA: TGCGCCAGCAGCCCGACAGGTACCTACGAGCAGTACTTC. Its protein product is CASSPTGTYEQYF. Variable domain in full (rest from reference TRBV5-1 and TRBJ2-7): KAGVTQTPRYLIKTRGQQVTLSCSPISGHRSVSWYQQTPGQGLQFLFEYFSETQRNKGNFPGRFSGRQFSNSRSEMNVSTLELGDSALYLCASSPTGTYEQYFGPGTRLTVT.

This chain connects TRBV5-1 to TRBJ2-2; no clear D gene. Germline V gene sequence: CDR1 SGHRS, CDR2 YFSETQ. V lost 4 bases and J 1 base, leaving 14 bases between the germline ends. This CDR3 has 16 residues. CDR3 nucleotide sequence: TGCGCCAGCAGCAAGGCCGGTTGGATGAACACCGGGGAGCTGTTTTTT. Translation: CASSKAGWMNTGELFF.

The chain uses TRBV6-4 and TRBJ1-1, with D possibly matching TRBD1 (5 bases). The CDR3 loop spans 13 amino acids. The V gene lost 3 bases and the J gene lost 3 bases, with 8 bases spanning the gap. Germline CDR1 and CDR2: MRHNA and SNTAGT. DNA for the CDR3: TGTGCCAGCAGTGAACGGGGGTACACTGAAGCTTTCTTT. Translating it yields CASSERGYTEAFF.

This clone was seen a few times. The chain is built from TRBV11-2 and TRBJ2-2; D unclear. With 5 bases removed from V and 1 base from J, the gap between germline ends came to 8 bases. The length of the CDR3 is 14 residues. CDR1 is SGHAT and CDR2 is FQNNGV in the germline V gene. The CDR3 sequence is CASSVTRNTGELFF. Here the CDR3 DNA reads TGTGCCAGCAGCGTCACTCGGAACACCGGGGAGCTGTTTTTT. Supplemented by reference TRBV11-2 and TRBJ2-2, the full variable domain reads EAGVAQSPRYKIIEKRQSVAFWCNPISGHATLYWYQQILGQGPKLLIQFQNNGVVDDSQLPKDRFSAERLKGVDSTLKIQPAKLEDSAVYLCASSVTRNTGELFFGEGSRLTVL.

This clone was detected only a few times. J is TRBJ1-1 and V is TRBV13; 11 bases match TRBD1. Germline V gene lookup returns CDR1 PRHDT and CDR2 FYEKMQ (reference sequence). Trimming removed 4 bases from V and 6 bases from J; junction bases left unmatched: 7. The CDR3 spans 15 residues. CDR3 coding DNA: TGTGCCAGCAGCTCCTGGACAGGGGGCTCCGCTGAAGCTTTCTTT. Its protein is CASSSWTGGSAEAFF.

This clone showed up just once. This chain connects TRBV6-6 to TRBJ1-5, with D perhaps TRBD1 (5 bases). Trimming removed 5 bases at V and 0 bases at J, with 8 bases between. Germline V gene sequence: CDR1 MNHNY, CDR2 SVGAGI (reference sequence). CDR3 length: 14 residues. In nucleotides, the CDR3 is TGTGCCAGCAGTGGGGGGTATAGCAATCAGCCCCAGCATTTT. Protein sequence: CASSGGYSNQPQHF.

The chain has TRBV6-1 and TRBJ2-4; D is undetermined. Germline V lookup: CDR1 MNHNS, CDR2 SASEGT. V lost 2 bases to trimming and J lost 0 bases, with 17 bases between them. The CDR3 has 18 residues. In nucleotides, the CDR3 is TGTGCCAGCAGTGAAAAGGGTTTGGGTACCCTAGCCAAAAACATTCAGTACTTC. Protein sequence: CASSEKGLGTLAKNIQYF.

This rearrangement joins TRBV9 to TRBJ1-2; tentative D call: TRBD1 (5 bases). The CDR3 sequence is 14 residues long. CDR1 is SGDLS and CDR2 is YYNGEE in the germline V gene. V was cut by 4 bases and J by 3 bases, with 13 bases left in between. The CDR3 sequence is CASSTFSGDYGYTF. The CDR3 DNA is TGTGCCAGCAGCACTTTCTCGGGGGACTATGGCTACACCTTC.

The chain links TRBV3-1 (or the pseudogene TRBV3-2) to TRBJ2-5; 8 nucleotides agree with TRBD2. The germline V gene encodes CDR1 LGHDT and CDR2 YNNKEL (reference sequence). V lost 7 bases and J lost 5; bases outside the gene matches: 9. The CDR3 has 14 amino acids. The CDR3 region has the DNA TGTGCCAGCACCAGGCTAGCGGGTACGGAGACCCAGTACTTC. Translating it yields CASTRLAGTETQYF.

The rearrangement uses TRBV7-2 and TRBJ2-1, with 7 bases fitting TRBD2. V shed 5 bases and J 4 bases; nucleotides not matched to a gene: 8. The length of the CDR3 is 15 residues. Germline V gene lookup returns CDR1 SGHTA and CDR2 FQGNSA. CDR3 amino acids: CASSPQSGVYNEQFF. The CDR3 bases are TGTGCCAGCAGCCCCCAGAGCGGGGTGTACAATGAGCAGTTCTTC. The variable domain in full, completed from reference TRBV7-2 and TRBJ2-1, reads GAGVSQSPSNKVTEKGKDVELRCDPISGHTALYWYRQSLGQGLEFLIYFQGNSAPDKSGLPSDRFSAERTGGSVSTLTIQRTQQEDSAVYLCASSPQSGVYNEQFFGPGTRLTVL.

Only a few counts were recorded for this clone. V and J are TRBV19 and TRBJ2-1, with 10 positions matching TRBD1. This CDR3 has 14 residues. CDR1 is LNHDA and CDR2 is SQIVND in the germline V gene (reference sequence). The trim removed 9 bases at V and 0 bases at J, leaving 2 bases unmatched. The CDR3 DNA sequence: TGTGCCAGCAGACAGGGGGCCTCCTACAATGAGCAGTTCTTC. Encoded protein: CASRQGASYNEQFF. Based on the CDR3 plus reference TRBV19 and TRBJ2-1, the full variable domain is DGGITQSPKYLFRKEGQNVTLSCEQNLNHDAMYWYRQDPGQGLRLIYYSQIVNDFQKGDIAEGYSVSREKKESFPLTVTSAQKNPTAFYLCASRQGASYNEQFFGPGTRLTVL.

This chain uses TRBV27 with TRBJ2-7, with TRBD1 matching over 7 bases. From germline, CDR1 is MNHEY and CDR2 SMNVEV (reference sequence). V shed 7 bases, J shed 6 bases, and the junction held 6 bases outside the gene matches. This CDR3 region has 12 residues. CDR3 sequence (DNA): TGTGCCAGCAAGGGGGCAGGGGTCGAGCAGTACTTC. Translation gives CASKGAGVEQYF.

The rearrangement uses TRBV2 and TRBJ1-6; 7 bases are shared with TRBD1. Germline CDR1 SNHLY, CDR2 FYNNEI. This CDR3 comprises 17 residues. J lost 0 bases, V lost 4 bases, and 6 bases had no gene match. The CDR3 sequence: CASSARQGFSYNSPLHF. The CDR3, as DNA: TGTGCCAGCAGTGCCCGACAGGGTTTCTCCTATAATTCACCCCTCCACTTT.

This chain uses TRBV10-3 with TRBJ2-1, with a tentative D call TRBD2 (7 bases). CDR1 ENHRY and CDR2 SYGVKD come from the germline V gene. The V gene lost 4 bases and the J gene lost 8 bases, with 15 bases spanning the gap. The CDR3 spans 14 residues. The CDR3 spells CAISGRGAEDEQFF. As DNA, the CDR3 is TGTGCCATCAGTGGTCGGGGGGCAGAGGATGAGCAGTTCTTC.

The genes are TRBV6-5 and TRBJ2-7; 11 bases are a match to TRBD1. Trimming removed 2 bases from V and 4 bases from J; junction bases left unmatched: 4. Germline CDR1 reads MNHEY; CDR2 reads SVGAGI. This CDR3 contains 15 residues. CDR3 loop: CASSYPGTGGYEQYF. The DNA for the CDR3 is TGTGCCAGCAGTTACCCGGGGACAGGGGGGTACGAGCAGTACTTC.

J is TRBJ2-1 and V is TRBV5-8; TRBD1 or TRBD2 may be the D gene (5 bases each). The V gene's germline CDR1 is SGHTS and CDR2 YDEGEE. V dropped 1 base and J dropped 5 bases, with 7 bases sitting between them. This CDR3 comprises 13 residues. CDR3 amino acids: CASSLRGNNEQFF. The CDR3 DNA reads as TGTGCCAGCAGCTTGCGGGGCAACAATGAGCAGTTCTTC.

V is TRBV27 and J is TRBJ1-2; weak D call: TRBD1 (5 bases). Germline CDR1 reads MNHEY; CDR2 reads SMNVEV (reference sequence). The V end was cut by 3 bases, the J end by 2 bases, with 10 bases between. The CDR3 length is 14 residues. The DNA of the CDR3 is TGTGCCAGCAGTTTGACAGCAACCAACTATGGCTACACCTTC. Protein: CASSLTATNYGYTF.

This chain uses TRBV24-1 with TRBJ1-5; D gene unclear. This CDR3 spans 14 amino acids. V was clipped by 9 bases and J by 7 bases, with 18 bases between them. Per the germline V gene, CDR1 is KGHDR and CDR2 is SFDVKD. CDR3 DNA: TGTGCCACCTCGTCCCCGGGGAAGGAGCAGCCCCAGCATTTT. Its protein product is CATSSPGKEQPQHF.